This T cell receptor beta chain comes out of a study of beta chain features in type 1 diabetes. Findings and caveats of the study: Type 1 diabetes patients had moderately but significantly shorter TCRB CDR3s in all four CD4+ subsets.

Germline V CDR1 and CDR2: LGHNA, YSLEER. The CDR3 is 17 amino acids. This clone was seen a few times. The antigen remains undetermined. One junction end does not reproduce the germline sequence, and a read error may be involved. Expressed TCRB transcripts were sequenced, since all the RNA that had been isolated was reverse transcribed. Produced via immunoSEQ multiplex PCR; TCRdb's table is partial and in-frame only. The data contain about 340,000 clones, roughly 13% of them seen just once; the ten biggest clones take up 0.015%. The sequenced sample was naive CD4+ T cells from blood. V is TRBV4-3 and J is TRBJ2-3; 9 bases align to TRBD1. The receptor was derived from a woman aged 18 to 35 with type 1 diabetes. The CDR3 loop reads CASSLSPPGQGTHTQYF. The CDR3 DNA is TGCGCCAGCAGCCTCTCCCCCCCGGGACAGGGCACACATACGCAGTATTTT.